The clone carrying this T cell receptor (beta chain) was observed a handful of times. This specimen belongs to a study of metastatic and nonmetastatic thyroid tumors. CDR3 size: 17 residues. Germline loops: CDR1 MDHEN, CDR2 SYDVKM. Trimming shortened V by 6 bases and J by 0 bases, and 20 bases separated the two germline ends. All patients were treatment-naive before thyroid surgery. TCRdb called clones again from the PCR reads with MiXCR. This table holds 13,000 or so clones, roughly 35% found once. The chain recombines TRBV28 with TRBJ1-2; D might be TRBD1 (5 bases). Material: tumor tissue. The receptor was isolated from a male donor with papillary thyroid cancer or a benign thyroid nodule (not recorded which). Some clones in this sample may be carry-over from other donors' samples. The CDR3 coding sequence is TGTGCCAGCAGGCGTATAGGAGGAGCAGGGACTAACTATGGCTACACCTTC. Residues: CASRRIGGAGTNYGYTF.